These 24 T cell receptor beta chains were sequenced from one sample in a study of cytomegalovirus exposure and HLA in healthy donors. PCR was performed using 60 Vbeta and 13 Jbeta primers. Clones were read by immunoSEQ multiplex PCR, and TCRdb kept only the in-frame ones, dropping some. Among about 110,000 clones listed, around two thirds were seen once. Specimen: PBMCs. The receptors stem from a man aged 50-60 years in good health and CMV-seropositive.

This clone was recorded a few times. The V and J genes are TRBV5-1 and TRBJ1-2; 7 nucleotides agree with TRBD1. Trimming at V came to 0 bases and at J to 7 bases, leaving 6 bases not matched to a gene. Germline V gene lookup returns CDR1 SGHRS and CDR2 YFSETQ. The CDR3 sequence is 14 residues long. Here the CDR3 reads CASSLGSTGVGYTF. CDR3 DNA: TGCGCCAGCAGCTTGGGCTCCACAGGGGTTGGCTACACCTTC.

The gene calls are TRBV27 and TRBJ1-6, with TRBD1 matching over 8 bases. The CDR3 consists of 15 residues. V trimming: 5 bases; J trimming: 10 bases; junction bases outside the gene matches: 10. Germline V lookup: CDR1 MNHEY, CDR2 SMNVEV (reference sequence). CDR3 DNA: TGTGCCAGCAGTCCACGAGGGACAGGCAAATCACCCCTCCACTTT. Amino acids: CASSPRGTGKSPLHF.

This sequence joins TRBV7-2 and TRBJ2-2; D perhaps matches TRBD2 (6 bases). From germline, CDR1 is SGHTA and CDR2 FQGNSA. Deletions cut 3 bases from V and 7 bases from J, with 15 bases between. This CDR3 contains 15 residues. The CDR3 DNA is TGTGCCAGCAGCTTTAGCGGAGGGGCGGTCGGGGAGCTGTTTTTT. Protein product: CASSFSGGAVGELFF.

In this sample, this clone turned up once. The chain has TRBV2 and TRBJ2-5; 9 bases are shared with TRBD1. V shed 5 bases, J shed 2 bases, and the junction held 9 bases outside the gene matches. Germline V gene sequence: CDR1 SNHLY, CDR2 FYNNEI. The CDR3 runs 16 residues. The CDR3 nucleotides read TGTGCCAGCAGTTTCTACGGGACAGGGAATCAAGAGACCCAGTACTTC. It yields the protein CASSFYGTGNQETQYF.

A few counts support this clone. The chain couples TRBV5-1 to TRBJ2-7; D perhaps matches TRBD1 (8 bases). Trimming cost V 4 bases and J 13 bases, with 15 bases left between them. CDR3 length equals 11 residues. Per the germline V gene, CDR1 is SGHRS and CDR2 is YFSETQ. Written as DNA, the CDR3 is TGCGCCAGCAGCGCACAGGGGGGGATATACTTC. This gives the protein CASSAQGGIYF. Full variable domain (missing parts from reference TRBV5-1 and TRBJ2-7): KAGVTQTPRYLIKTRGQQVTLSCSPISGHRSVSWYQQTPGQGLQFLFEYFSETQRNKGNFPGRFSGRQFSNSRSEMNVSTLELGDSALYLCASSAQGGIYFGPGTRLTVT.

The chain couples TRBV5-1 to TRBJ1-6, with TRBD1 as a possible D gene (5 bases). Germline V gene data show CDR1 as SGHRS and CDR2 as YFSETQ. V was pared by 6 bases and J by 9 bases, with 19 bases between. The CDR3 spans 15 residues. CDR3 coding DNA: TGCGCCAGCACTACGGGACCCGGGGGGGGTTCACCCCTCCACTTT. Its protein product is CASTTGPGGGSPLHF.

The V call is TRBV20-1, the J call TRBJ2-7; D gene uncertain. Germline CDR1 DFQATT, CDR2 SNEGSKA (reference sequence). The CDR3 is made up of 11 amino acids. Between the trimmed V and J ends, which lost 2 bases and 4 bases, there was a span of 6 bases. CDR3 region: CSARSQYEQYF. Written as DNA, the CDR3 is TGCAGTGCTAGAAGTCAGTACGAGCAGTACTTC.

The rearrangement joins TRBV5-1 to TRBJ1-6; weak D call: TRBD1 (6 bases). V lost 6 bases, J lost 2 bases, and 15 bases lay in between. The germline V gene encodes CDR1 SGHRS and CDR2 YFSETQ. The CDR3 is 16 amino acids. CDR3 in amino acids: CASTSRGGAYNSPLHF. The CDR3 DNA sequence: TGCGCCAGCACCTCCCGGGGGGGCGCCTATAATTCACCCCTCCACTTT.

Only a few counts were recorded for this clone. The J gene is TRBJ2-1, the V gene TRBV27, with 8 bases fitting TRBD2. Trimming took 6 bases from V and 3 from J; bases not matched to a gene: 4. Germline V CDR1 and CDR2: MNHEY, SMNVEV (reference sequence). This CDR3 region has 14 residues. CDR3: CASSGGAGYNEQFF. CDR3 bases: TGTGCCAGCAGCGGGGGGGCGGGCTACAATGAGCAGTTCTTC.

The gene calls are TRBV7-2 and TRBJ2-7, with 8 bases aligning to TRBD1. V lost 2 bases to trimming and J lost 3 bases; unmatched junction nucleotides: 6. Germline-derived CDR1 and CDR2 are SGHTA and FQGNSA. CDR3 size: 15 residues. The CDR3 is CASSLSDREGYEQYF. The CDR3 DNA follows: TGTGCCAGCAGCTTATCGGACAGGGAAGGCTACGAGCAGTACTTC.

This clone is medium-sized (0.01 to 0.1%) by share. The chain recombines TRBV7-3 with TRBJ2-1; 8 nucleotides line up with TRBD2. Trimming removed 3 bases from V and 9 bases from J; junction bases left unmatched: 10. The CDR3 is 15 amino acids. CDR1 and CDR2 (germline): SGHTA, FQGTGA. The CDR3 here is CASSLGLGGMSEQFF. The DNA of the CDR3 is TGTGCCAGCAGCTTGGGACTAGGGGGAATGAGTGAGCAGTTCTTC.

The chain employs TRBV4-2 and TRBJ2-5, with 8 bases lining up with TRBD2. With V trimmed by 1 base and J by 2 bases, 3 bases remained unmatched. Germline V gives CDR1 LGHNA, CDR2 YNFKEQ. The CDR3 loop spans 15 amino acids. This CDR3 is CASSQGRGGQETQYF. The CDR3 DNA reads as TGTGCCAGCAGCCAAGGCCGGGGGGGTCAAGAGACCCAGTACTTC.

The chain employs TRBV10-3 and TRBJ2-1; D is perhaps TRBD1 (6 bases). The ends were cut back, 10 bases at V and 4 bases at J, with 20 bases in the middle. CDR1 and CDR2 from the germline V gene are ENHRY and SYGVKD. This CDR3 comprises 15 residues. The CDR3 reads CATRPPRGQYNEQFF. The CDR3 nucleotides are TGTGCCACCCGTCCCCCGAGGGGACAATACAATGAGCAGTTCTTC.

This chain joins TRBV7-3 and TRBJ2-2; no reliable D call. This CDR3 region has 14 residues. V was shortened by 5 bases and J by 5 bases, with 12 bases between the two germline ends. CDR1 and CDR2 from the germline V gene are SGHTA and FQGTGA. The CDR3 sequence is CASSPRPGTGELFF. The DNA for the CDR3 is TGTGCCAGCAGCCCCCGACCCGGGACCGGGGAGCTGTTTTTT.

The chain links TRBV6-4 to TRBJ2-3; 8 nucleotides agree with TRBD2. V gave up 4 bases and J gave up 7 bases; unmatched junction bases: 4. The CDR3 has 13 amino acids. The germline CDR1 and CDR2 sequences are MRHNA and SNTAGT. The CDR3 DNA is TGTGCCAGCAGTGCTCAGCGGGGGAATACGCAGTATTTT. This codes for CASSAQRGNTQYF.

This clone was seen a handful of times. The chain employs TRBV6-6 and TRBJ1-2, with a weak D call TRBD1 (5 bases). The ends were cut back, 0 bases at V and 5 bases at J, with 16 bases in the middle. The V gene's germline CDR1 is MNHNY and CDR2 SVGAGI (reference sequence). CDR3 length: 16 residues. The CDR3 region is CASSYSLRPTDYGYTF. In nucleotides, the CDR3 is TGTGCCAGCAGTTACTCACTTCGACCGACAGATTATGGCTACACCTTC.

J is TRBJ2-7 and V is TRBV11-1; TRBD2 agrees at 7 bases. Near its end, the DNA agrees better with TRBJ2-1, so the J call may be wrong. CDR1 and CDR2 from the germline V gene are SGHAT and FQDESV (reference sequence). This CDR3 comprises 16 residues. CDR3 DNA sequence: TGTGCCAGCAGTCACTTGGGGCGGGGGAAGAACAATGAGCAGTTCTTC. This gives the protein CASSHLGRGKNNEQFF.

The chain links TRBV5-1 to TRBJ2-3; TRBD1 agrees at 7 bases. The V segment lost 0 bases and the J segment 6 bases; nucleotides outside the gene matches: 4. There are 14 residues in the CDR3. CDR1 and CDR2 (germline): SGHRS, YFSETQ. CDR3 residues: CASSLEQGMDTQYF. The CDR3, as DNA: TGCGCCAGCAGCTTGGAACAGGGGATGGATACGCAGTATTTT.

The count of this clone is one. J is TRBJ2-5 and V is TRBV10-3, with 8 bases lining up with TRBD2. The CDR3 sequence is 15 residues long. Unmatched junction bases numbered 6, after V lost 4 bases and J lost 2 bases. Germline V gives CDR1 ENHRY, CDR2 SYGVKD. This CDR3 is CAISAQSGGQETQYF. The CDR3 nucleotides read TGTGCCATCAGTGCCCAAAGCGGGGGACAAGAGACCCAGTACTTC.

The CDR3 DNA reads as TGTGCCAGCAGCTCGACCCTAGGGACAGGGGGAATTGTAGCTTTCTTT. Translation: CASSSTLGTGGIVAFF. V usage is TRBV11-2 and J usage is TRBJ1-1; 11 bases fit TRBD1. With 4 bases clipped from V and 10 bases from J, the junction kept 14 bases outside the gene matches. CDR3 length: 16 amino acids. The V gene's germline CDR1 is SGHAT and CDR2 FQNNGV.

CDR3 in amino acids: CASSSPYRRASGEYQETQYF. The CDR3 coding sequence is TGTGCCAGCAGCTCGCCGTACCGCCGGGCTAGCGGGGAGTACCAAGAGACCCAGTACTTC. The rearrangement joins TRBV5-4 to TRBJ2-5, with 9 bases that match TRBD2. The V segment lost 3 bases and the J segment 0 bases; nucleotides outside the gene matches: 18. Germline lookup yields CDR1 SGHNT and CDR2 YYREEE (reference sequence). The CDR3 is 20 amino acids.

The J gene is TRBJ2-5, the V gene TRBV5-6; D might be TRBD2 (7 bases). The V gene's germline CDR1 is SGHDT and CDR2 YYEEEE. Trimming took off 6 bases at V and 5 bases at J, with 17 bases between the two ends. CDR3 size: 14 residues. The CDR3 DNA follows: TGTGCCAGCACCGCGATTGGGAGGGGGGAGACCCAGTACTTC. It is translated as CASTAIGRGETQYF.

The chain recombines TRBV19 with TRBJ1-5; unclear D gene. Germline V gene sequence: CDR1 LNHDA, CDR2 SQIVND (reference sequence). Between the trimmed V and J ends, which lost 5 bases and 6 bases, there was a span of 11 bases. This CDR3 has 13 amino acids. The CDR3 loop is CASSSAPSQPQHF. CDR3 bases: TGTGCCAGTAGTTCCGCCCCCAGTCAGCCCCAGCATTTT. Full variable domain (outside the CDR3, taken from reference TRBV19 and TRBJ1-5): DGGITQSPKYLFRKEGQNVTLSCEQNLNHDAMYWYRQDPGQGLRLIYYSQIVNDFQKGDIAEGYSVSREKKESFPLTVTSAQKNPTAFYLCASSSAPSQPQHFGDGTRLSIL.

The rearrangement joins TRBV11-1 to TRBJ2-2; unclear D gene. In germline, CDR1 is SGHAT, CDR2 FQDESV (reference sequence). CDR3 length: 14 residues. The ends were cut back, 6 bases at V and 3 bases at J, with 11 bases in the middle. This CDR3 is CASSRSQDTGELFF. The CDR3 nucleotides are TGTGCCAGCAGTAGGTCCCAGGACACCGGGGAGCTGTTTTTT.